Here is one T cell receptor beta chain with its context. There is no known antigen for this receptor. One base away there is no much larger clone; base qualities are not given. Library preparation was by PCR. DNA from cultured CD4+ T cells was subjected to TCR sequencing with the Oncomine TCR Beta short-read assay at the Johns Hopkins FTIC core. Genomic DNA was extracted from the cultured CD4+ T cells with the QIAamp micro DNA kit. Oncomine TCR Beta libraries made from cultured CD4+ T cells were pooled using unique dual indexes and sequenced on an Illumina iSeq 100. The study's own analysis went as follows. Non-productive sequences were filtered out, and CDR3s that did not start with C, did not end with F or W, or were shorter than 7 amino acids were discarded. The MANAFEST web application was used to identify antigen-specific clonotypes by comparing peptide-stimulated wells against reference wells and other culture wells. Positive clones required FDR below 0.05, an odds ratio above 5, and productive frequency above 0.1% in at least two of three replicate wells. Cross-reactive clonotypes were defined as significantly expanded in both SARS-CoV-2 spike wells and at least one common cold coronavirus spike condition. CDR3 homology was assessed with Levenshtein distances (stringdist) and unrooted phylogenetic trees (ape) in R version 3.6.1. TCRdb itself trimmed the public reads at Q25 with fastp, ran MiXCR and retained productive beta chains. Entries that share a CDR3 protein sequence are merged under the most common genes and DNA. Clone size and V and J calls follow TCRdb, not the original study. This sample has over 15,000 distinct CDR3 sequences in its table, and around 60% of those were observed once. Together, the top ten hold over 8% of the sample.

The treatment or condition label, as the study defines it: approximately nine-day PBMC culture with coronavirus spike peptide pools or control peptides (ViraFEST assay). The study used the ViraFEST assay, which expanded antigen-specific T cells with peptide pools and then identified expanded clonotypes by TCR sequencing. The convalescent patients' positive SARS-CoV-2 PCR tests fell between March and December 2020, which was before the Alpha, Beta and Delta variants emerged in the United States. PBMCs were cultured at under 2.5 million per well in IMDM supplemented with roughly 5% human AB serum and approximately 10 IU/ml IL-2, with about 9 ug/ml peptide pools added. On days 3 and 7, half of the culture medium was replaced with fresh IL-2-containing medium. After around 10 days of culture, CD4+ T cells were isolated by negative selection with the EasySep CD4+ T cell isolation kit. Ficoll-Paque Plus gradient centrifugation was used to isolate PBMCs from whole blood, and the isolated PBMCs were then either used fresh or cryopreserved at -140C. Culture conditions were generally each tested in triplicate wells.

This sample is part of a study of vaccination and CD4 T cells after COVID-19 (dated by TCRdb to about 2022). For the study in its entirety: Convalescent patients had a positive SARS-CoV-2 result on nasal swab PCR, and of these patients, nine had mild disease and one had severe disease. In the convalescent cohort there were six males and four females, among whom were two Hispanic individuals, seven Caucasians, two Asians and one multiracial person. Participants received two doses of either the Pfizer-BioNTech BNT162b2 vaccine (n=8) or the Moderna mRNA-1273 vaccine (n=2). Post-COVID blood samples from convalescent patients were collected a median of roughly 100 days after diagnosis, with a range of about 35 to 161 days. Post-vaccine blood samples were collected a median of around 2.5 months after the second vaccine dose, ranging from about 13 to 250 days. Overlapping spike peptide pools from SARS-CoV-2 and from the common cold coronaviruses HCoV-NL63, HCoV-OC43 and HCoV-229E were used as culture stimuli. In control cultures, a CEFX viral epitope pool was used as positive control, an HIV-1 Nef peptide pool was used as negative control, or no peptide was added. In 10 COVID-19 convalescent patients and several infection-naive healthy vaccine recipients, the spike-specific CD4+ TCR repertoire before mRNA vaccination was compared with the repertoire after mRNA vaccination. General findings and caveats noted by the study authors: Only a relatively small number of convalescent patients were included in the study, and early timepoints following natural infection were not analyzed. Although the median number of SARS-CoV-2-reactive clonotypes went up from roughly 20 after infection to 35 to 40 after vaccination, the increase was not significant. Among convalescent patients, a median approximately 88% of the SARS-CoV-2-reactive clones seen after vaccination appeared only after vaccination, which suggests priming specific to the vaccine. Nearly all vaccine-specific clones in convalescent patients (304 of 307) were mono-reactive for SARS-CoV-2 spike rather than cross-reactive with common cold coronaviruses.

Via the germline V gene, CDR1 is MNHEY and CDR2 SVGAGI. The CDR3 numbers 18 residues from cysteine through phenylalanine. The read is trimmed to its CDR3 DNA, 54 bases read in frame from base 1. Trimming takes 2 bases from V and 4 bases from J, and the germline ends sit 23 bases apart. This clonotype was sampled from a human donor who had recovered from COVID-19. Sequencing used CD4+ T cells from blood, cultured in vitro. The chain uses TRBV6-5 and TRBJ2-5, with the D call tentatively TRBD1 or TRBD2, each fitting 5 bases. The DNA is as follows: TGTGCCAGCAGTTACCGCCCAATTGGGGGAAGGGTCAGAGAGACCCAGTACTTC. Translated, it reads CASSYRPIGGRVRETQYF.